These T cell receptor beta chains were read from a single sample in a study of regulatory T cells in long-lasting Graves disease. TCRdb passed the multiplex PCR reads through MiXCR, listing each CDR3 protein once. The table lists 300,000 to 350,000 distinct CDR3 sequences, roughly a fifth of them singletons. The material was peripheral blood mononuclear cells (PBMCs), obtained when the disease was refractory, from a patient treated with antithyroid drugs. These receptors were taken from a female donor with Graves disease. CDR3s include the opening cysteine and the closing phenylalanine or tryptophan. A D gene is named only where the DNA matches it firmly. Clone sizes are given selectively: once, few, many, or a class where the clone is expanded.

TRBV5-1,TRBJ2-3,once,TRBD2,CASSQGLAGDRDTQYF,TGCGCCAGCAGCCAAGGACTAGCGGGAGATAGGGATACGCAGTATTTT
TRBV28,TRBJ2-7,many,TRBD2,CASSLLGGAPSYEQYF,TGTGCCAGCAGTTTATTGGGAGGGGCCCCCTCCTACGAGCAGTACTTC
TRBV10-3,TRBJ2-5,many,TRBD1,CATSRQGEQETQYF,TGTGCCACCTCAAGACAGGGAGAACAAGAGACCCAGTACTTC
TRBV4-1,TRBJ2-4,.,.,CASSQVMSANIQYF,TGCGCCAGCAGCCAAGTCATGTCAGCGAACATTCAGTACTTC
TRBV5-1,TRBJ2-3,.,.,CASRDPSRTDTQYF,TGCGCCAGCAGAGACCCCAGTAGGACAGATACGCAGTATTTT
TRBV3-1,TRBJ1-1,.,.,CASSWAHGNTEAFF,TGTGCCAGCAGCTGGGCCCACGGGAACACTGAAGCTTTCTTT
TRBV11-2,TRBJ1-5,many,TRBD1,CASSPSPGTGWNQPQHF,TGTGCCAGCAGCCCGAGTCCCGGGACAGGGTGGAATCAGCCCCAGCATTTT
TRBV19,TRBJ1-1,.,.,CASRMVGLGEASF,TGTGCCAGTAGGATGGTAGGGCTCGGTGAAGCTTCCTTT
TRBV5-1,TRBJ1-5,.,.,CASRKDSNQPQHF,TGCGCCAGCAGAAAGGACAGCAATCAGCCCCAGCATTTT
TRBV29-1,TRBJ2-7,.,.,CSVEGDGEGCEQYF,TGCAGCGTTGAAGGGGACGGAGAGGGATGCGAGCAGTACTTC
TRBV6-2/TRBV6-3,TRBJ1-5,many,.,CASSDDQPQHF,TGTGCCAGCAGTGATGATCAGCCCCAGCATTTT
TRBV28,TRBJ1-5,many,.,CASRQDQYQPQHF,TGTGCCAGCAGGCAGGACCAGTATCAGCCCCAGCATTTT
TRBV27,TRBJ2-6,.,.,CASSSTVPGANVLTF,TGTGCCAGCAGTTCCACAGTACCTGGGGCCAACGTCCTGACTTTC
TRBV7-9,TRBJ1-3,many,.,CASSLPGNTIYF,TGTGCCAGCAGCTTACCAGGCAACACCATATATTTT
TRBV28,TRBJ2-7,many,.,CASSLSGRPYEQYF,TGTGCCAGCAGCTTGTCCGGGAGACCCTACGAGCAGTACTTC
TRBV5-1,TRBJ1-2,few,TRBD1,CASAKDRDYGYTF,TGCGCCAGTGCAAAGGACAGGGACTATGGCTACACCTTC
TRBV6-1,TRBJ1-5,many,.,CASSPARGFSNQPQHF,TGTGCCAGCAGTCCCGCGCGGGGATTTAGCAATCAGCCCCAGCATTTT